Listed below are T cell receptor beta chains from one sample, sequenced in a study of STAT5B mutations in CD4+ large granular lymphocyte leukemia. Method: immunoSEQ multiplex PCR; TCRdb's copy keeps in-frame clones and lacks some. The sample comprises roughly 32,000 clones, 65% to 85% of which are singletons, and 2.1% rests with the top ten. The sample consisted of CD4+ T cells from blood buffy coats. The source of these receptors is a human donor in good health. Both conserved end residues are part of each CDR3. The order of the fields is J gene, V gene, CDR3 length, clone size, D gene, CDR3 DNA, CDR3 protein. The D gene is left open where the match is weak. The size entry is marked missing in some rows and otherwise reads once, few, many or a size class.

>TRBJ2-1|TRBV2|15|.|TRBD2
TGTGCCAGCACCCCGGGGGTACTAGCGGGCAATGAGCAGTTCTTC
CASTPGVLAGNEQFF
>TRBJ1-1|TRBV5-1|15|.|.
TGCGCCAGCAGCTTGTCTGGGTTTGTTGGAGACGAAGCTTTCTTT
CASSLSGFVGDEAFF
>TRBJ2-1|TRBV5-1|15|.|TRBD2
TGCGCCAGCAGCTTGGGACTAGCATACTACAATGAGCAGTTCTTC
CASSLGLAYYNEQFF
>TRBJ2-3|TRBV10-3|15|.|.
TGTGCCATCAGTCGGTCTGGGGCGGGCACAGATACGCAGTATTTT
CAISRSGAGTDTQYF
>TRBJ2-7|TRBV2|14|.|TRBD1
TGTGCCAGCAAATCCACGGGACAGGCAAGACCTTCGACATTC
CASKSTGQARPSTF
>TRBJ2-3|TRBV6-5|15|.|.
TGTGCCAGCACCCTCAGTGGACGCGCCGCAGATACGCAGTATTTT
CASTLSGRAADTQYF
>TRBJ1-2|TRBV9|14|.|.
TGTGCCAGCAGCGTAGCGGCCCAGGGGAGCGGCTACACCTTC
CASSVAAQGSGYTF
>TRBJ1-1|TRBV5-1|14|.|TRBD1
TGCGCCAGCTACCCGGGACAGATAAACACTGAAGCTTTCTTT
CASYPGQINTEAFF
>TRBJ2-5|TRBV19|16|once|TRBD1
TGTGCCAGTAGTATAGGGGGACAGAGTTCACAAGAGACCCAGTACTTC
CASSIGGQSSQETQYF
>TRBJ2-1|TRBV5-4|13|.|.
TGTGCCAGCAGCCCGACTAGTTACAATGAGCAGTTCTTC
CASSPTSYNEQFF
>TRBJ2-2|TRBV5-1|15|once|.
TGCGCCAGCAGCTTGGTTAGGGGTGACACCGGGGAGCTGTTTTTT
CASSLVRGDTGELFF
>TRBJ1-3|TRBV2|14|.|.
TGTGCCTCCTCGGGCGGGCACTCTGGAAACACCATATATTTT
CASSGGHSGNTIYF
>TRBJ2-3|TRBV5-4|17|few|TRBD2
TGTGCCAGCAGCTTGGATAGGGCGGGAGGAAGCACAGATACGCAGTATTTT
CASSLDRAGGSTDTQYF